This T cell receptor beta chain was profiled in a study of T cells after yellow fever vaccination. Overall study results and limits: It was a small share of clonotypes that appeared in both CD4 and CD8 compartments. The study re-detected most primary-vaccination clones after the booster (96% CD4, 85% to 90% CD8). On re-exposure, the response was weaker but peaked faster, at day 5 versus 15.

V trimming: 7 bases; J trimming: 2 bases; junction bases outside the gene matches: 9. CDR1 is SGHTA, CDR2 FQGNSA, per germline. This CDR3 comprises 15 residues. This clonotype was seen only a few times. No antigen is known for it. A 5'RACE template-switching step, the method used to make TCR cDNA, added a universal primer site and UMIs. Via MiXCR, TCRdb re-called the 5' RACE reads, giving one row per CDR3 protein. The profile shows 450,000 to 550,000 distinct CDR3 sequences, 20% to 25% of them singletons. The genes are TRBV7-2 and TRBJ2-5; TRBD2 agrees at 8 bases. Source: PBMCs, taken about 21 days after the first yellow fever vaccination. The sequence came from a man between 18 and 29 years old who received the YFV17D yellow fever vaccine. The CDR3 loop reads CASTRERGIQETQYF. The CDR3 nucleotides are TGTGCCAGCACCCGGGAGCGGGGGATTCAAGAGACCCAGTACTTC.